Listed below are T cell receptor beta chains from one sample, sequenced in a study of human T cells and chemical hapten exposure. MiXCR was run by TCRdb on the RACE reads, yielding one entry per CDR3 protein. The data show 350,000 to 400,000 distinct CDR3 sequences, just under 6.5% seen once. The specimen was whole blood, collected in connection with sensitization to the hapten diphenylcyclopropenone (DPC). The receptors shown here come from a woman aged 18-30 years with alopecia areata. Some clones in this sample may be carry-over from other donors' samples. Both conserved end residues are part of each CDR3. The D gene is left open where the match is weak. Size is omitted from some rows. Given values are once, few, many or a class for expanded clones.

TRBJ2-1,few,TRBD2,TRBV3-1,CASSQENRLARGYPSDEQFF,TGTGCCAGCAGCCAAGAAAATAGACTAGCGCGAGGCTACCCCAGCGATGAGCAGTTCTTC
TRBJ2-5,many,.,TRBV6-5,CASSYSPGQETQYF,TGTGCCAGCAGTTACTCCCCAGGGCAAGAGACCCAGTACTTC
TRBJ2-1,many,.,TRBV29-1,CSAQTALNEQFF,TGCAGCGCTCAGACAGCACTCAATGAGCAGTTCTTC
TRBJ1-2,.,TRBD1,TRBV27,CASSTRRTGGTYGYTF,TGTGCCAGCAGTACACGACGGACAGGGGGGACCTATGGCTACACCTTC
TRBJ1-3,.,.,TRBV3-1,CASSQEAGRSGNIIYF,TGTGCCAGCAGCCAAGAGGCCGGGAGGTCTGGAAACATCATATATTTT
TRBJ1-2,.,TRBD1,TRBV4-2,CASSPEPGTGGAYYGYTF,TGTGCCAGCAGCCCCGAACCCGGGACAGGGGGCGCTTACTATGGCTACACCTTC
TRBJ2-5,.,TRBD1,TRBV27,CASRSRGRETQYF,TGTGCCAGCAGGTCCAGGGGGCGGGAGACCCAGTACTTC
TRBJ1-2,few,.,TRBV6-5,CASRPETMEGWVFGYTF,TGTGCCAGCAGACCCGAAACAATGGAGGGTTGGGTTTTTGGCTACACCTTC
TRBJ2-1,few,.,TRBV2,CASHPTGGRNEQFF,TGTGCCTCTCACCCGACTGGGGGTCGGAATGAGCAGTTCTTC
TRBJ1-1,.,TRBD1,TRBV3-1,CASSRGTGPTEAFF,TGTGCCAGCAGCCGGGGGACAGGCCCCACTGAAGCTTTCTTT
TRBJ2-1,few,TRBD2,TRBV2,CASSERWYSGDLWNEQFF,TGTGCCAGCAGTGAAAGATGGTATAGCGGGGACCTTTGGAATGAGCAGTTCTTC
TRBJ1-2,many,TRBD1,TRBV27,CASSPLSRGYGYTF,TGTGCCAGCAGTCCCTTGTCCAGGGGGTATGGCTACACCTTC
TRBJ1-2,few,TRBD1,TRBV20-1,CSARDRPGGDDGYTF,TGCAGTGCTAGAGATCGTCCAGGGGGCGATGATGGCTACACCTTC
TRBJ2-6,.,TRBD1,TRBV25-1,CASSDLQGALSGANVLTF,TGTGCCAGCAGCGATTTGCAGGGGGCTCTATCTGGGGCCAACGTCCTGACTTTC
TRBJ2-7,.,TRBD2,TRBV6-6,CASSYYQGGSDEQYF,TGTGCCAGCAGTTACTATCAGGGAGGGAGCGACGAGCAGTACTTC
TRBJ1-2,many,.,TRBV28,CASSSPAGSFLLNYGYTF,TGTGCCAGCAGTTCCCCGGCGGGGAGCTTTCTACTTAACTATGGCTACACCTTC
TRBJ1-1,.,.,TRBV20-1,CSAQRGFGAEAFF,TGCAGTGCCCAACGGGGTTTCGGCGCTGAAGCTTTCTTT
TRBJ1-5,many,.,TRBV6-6,CASSRIRGGNQPQHF,TGTGCCAGCAGTCGGATTCGGGGGGGCAATCAGCCCCAGCATTTT
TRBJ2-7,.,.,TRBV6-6,CASSSQGATYEQYF,TGTGCCAGCAGTTCCCAGGGCGCGACCTACGAGCAGTACTTC
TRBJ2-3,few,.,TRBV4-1,CASSQVGLRDTQYF,TGCGCCAGCAGCCAAGTGGGCCTTCGGGATACGCAGTATTTT
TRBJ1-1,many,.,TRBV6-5,CASSSRAPSHTAFF,TGTGCCAGCAGCTCGAGGGCCCCCTCTCATACAGCTTTCTTT
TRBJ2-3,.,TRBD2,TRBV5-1,CASRQAGGQADTQYF,TGCGCCAGCCGTCAAGCGGGGGGGCAGGCAGATACGCAGTATTTT
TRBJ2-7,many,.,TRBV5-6,CASSLLTDYEQYF,TGTGCCAGCAGCTTGCTGACAGACTACGAGCAGTACTTC
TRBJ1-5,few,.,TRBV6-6,CASSYSYPSGAQNQPQHF,TGTGCCAGCAGTTACTCCTATCCGTCAGGGGCGCAGAATCAGCCCCAGCATTTT
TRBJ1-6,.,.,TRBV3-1,CASSPWEGKGTPLHF,TGTGCCAGCAGCCCCTGGGAGGGTAAGGGGACACCCCTCCACTTT
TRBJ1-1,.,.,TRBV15,CATSRDPGGGEAFF,TGTGCCACCAGCAGGGATCCTGGTGGGGGTGAAGCTTTCTTT
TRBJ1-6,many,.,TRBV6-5,CASSRVLDSPLHF,TGTGCCAGCTCCAGGGTCCTTGATTCACCCCTCCACTTT
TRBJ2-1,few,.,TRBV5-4,CASRTGTHKGMGEQFF,TGTGCCAGCCGTACTGGGACGCACAAAGGGATGGGTGAGCAGTTCTTC
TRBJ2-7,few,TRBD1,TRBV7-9,CASSPGQQPYEQYF,TGTGCCAGCAGCCCGGGACAGCAACCCTACGAGCAGTACTTC
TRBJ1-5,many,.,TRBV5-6,CASSLSWQPQHF,TGTGCCAGCAGCTTGTCCTGGCAGCCCCAGCATTTT
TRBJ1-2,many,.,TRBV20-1,CSASKGSNGYTF,TGCAGTGCTAGTAAGGGGAGTAATGGCTACACCTTC
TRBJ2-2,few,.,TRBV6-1,CASKKTTDTGELFF,TGTGCCAGCAAGAAAACGACAGACACCGGGGAGCTGTTTTTT
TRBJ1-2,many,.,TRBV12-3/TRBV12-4,CASRTRARDGYTF,TGTGCCAGCAGAACCCGGGCCCGTGATGGCTACACCTTC
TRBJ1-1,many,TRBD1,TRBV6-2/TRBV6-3,CASSYTGQGGTEAFF,TGTGCCAGCAGTTACACCGGACAGGGTGGTACTGAAGCTTTCTTT
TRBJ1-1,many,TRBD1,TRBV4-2,CASSPRDRGPNTEAFF,TGTGCCAGCAGCCCACGGGACAGGGGGCCCAACACTGAAGCTTTCTTT
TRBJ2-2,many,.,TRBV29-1,CSVVSTAGELFF,TGCAGCGTTGTTTCGACAGCCGGGGAGCTGTTTTTT
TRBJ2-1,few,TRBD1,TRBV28,CASSPLRTGEGILGNEQFF,TGTGCCAGCAGTCCGCTCCGGACAGGGGAGGGAATATTAGGGAATGAGCAGTTCTTC
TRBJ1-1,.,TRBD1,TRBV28,CASSTLGTGAQTEAFF,TGTGCCAGCAGTACGCTCGGGACAGGGGCGCAAACTGAAGCTTTCTTT
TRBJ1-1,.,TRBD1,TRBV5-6,CASSPNSNRGAEAFF,TGTGCCAGCAGCCCCAATAGTAACAGGGGGGCTGAAGCTTTCTTT
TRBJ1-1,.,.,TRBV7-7,CASSLLEGNTEAFF,TGTGCTAGCAGCTTATTGGAGGGGAACACTGAAGCTTTCTTT
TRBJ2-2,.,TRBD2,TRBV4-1,CASAALAVYTGELFF,TGCGCCAGCGCCGCGCTAGCGGTATACACCGGGGAGCTGTTTTTT
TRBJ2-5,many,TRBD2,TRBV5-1,CASKGLAGGPSQETQYF,TGCGCCAGCAAGGGACTAGCGGGGGGGCCGAGTCAAGAGACCCAGTACTTC
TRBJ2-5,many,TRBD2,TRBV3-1,CASRWTSGAQETQYF,TGTGCCAGCAGGTGGACTAGCGGGGCGCAAGAGACCCAGTACTTC
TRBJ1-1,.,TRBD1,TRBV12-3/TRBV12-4,CASTPGGSVTEAFF,TGTGCCAGCACTCCAGGGGGCTCGGTCACTGAAGCTTTCTTT
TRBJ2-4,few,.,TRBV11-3,CASSPGAGAKNIQYF,TGTGCCAGCAGCCCAGGGGCAGGGGCCAAAAACATTCAGTACTTC
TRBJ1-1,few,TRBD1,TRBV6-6,CASSDRGLRITEAFF,TGTGCCAGCAGTGACAGGGGGCTGAGGATCACTGAAGCTTTCTTT
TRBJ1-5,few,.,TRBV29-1,CSVETKAGAQHF,TGCAGCGTTGAAACTAAGGCCGGGGCCCAGCATTTT
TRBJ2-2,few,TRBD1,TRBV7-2,CASSLTGQRELFF,TGTGCCAGCAGCTTAACGGGACAGAGGGAGCTGTTTTTT
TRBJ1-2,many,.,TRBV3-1,CASSPWTANYGYTF,TGTGCCAGCAGCCCCTGGACAGCTAACTATGGCTACACCTTC
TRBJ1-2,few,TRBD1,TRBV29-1,CSTEEPGQGGLAYGYTF,TGCAGCACTGAGGAGCCGGGACAGGGGGGTTTAGCCTATGGCTACACCTTC